A single sample is the source of the 3 T cell receptor beta chains below, sequenced in a study of blood T cell repertoires in COVID-19. Profiled with immunoSEQ multiplex PCR; TCRdb holds only in-frame clones, not every one. Of approximately 50,000 clones listed, around 86% were seen once; the top ten hold about 8.3%. Sequencing was carried out using peripheral blood. These TCRs come from a man aged 45 to 65 with active COVID-19.

A single count supports this clone. The rearrangement uses TRBV11-3 and TRBJ2-7, with no clear D. V was cut by 3 bases and J by 7 bases, with 10 bases left in between. This CDR3 has 12 amino acids. The germline V gene encodes CDR1 SGHNT and CDR2 YENEEA. The CDR3 nucleotides are TGTGCCAGCAGCTTGCCAGGTGGGGAGCAGTACTTC. The encoded protein is CASSLPGGEQYF.

The V gene is TRBV7-2, the J gene TRBJ2-5; no clear D. The CDR3 is 14 amino acids. The germline V and J ends were trimmed by 3 bases and 0 bases, with 8 bases remaining between them. Germline loops: CDR1 SGHTA, CDR2 FQGNSA. The CDR3 bases are TGTGCCAGCAGCTTGGCACAGCACCAAGAGACCCAGTACTTC. Amino acids: CASSLAQHQETQYF.

This clone was found a few times. V is TRBV27 and J is TRBJ2-7; 7 bases are shared with TRBD1. Germline values: CDR1 MNHEY, CDR2 SMNVEV (reference sequence). The CDR3 extends over 15 amino acids. V was clipped by 5 bases and J by 1 base; unmatched bases: 8. Here the CDR3 reads CASSGGQRHSYEQYF. CDR3 nucleotides: TGTGCCAGCAGTGGGGGACAGCGACATTCCTACGAGCAGTACTTC.